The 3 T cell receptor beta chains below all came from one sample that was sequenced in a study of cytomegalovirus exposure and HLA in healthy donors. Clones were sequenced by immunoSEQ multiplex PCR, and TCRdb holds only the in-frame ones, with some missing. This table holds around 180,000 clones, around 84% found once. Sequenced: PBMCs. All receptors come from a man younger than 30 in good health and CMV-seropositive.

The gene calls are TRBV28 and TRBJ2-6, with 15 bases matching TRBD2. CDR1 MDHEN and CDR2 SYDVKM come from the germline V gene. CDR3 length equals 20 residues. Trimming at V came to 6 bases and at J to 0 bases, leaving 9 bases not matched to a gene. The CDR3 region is CASRGLAGGRSLSGANVLTF. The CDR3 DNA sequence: TGTGCCAGCAGGGGACTAGCGGGAGGACGTTCCCTCTCTGGGGCCAACGTCCTGACTTTC. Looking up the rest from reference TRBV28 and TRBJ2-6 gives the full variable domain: DVKVTQSSRYLVKRTGEKVFLECVQDMDHENMFWYRQDPGLGLRLIYFSYDVKMKEKGDIPEGYSVSREKKERFSLILESASTNQTSMYLCASRGLAGGRSLSGANVLTFGAGSRLTVL.

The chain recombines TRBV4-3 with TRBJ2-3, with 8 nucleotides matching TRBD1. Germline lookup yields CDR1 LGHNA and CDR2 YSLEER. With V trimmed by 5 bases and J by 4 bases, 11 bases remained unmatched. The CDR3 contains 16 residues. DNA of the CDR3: TGCGCCAGCAGCGATGGCCGTGACAGGGGTGCAGATACGCAGTATTTT. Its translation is CASSDGRDRGADTQYF.

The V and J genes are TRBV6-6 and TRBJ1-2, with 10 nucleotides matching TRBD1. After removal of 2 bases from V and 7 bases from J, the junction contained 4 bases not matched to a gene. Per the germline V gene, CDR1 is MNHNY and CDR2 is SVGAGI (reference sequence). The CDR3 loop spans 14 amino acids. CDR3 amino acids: CASSYDRGPSGYTF. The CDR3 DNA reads TGTGCCAGCAGTTACGACAGGGGGCCTAGTGGCTACACCTTC.